This is a list of T cell receptor beta chains from one sample in a study of blood T cell repertoires in COVID-19. Data came from immunoSEQ multiplex PCR; TCRdb stores just in-frame clones and leaves some out. The sample has some 180,000 clones, about 80% seen once. Input material: PBMCs or T cells enriched from blood (not recorded which). The origin of the receptors is a man aged 60 to 69 who had been exposed to COVID-19. Both conserved end residues are part of each CDR3. The D gene is left open where the match is weak. The size of a clone is reported for some rows only, either as once, few or many, or as a class for expanded clones.

J: TRBJ2-1; size: NA; length: 18; V: TRBV19; D: TRBD2; CDR3: CASSPGAIAGVILNEQFF; DNA: TGTGCCAGTAGTCCCGGTGCGATAGCGGGAGTCATCTTGAATGAGCAGTTCTTC
J: TRBJ1-2; size: many; length: 18; V: TRBV5-8; D: TRBD1; CDR3: CASSLFTGTGAPRYGYTF; DNA: TGTGCCAGCAGCTTGTTTACCGGGACAGGGGCCCCTCGGTATGGCTACACCTTC
J: TRBJ2-7; size: NA; length: 15; V: TRBV19; D: TRBD2; CDR3: CASSTMTSGTYEQYF; DNA: TGTGCCAGTAGTACCATGACTAGCGGAACCTACGAGCAGTACTTC
J: TRBJ2-2; size: NA; length: 14; V: TRBV25-1; D: NA; CDR3: CASSESMEPGELFF; DNA: TGTGCCAGCAGTGAATCTATGGAGCCCGGGGAGCTGTTTTTT
J: TRBJ1-1; size: NA; length: 17; V: TRBV14; D: NA; CDR3: CASSQEAGTPSNTEAFF; DNA: TGTGCCAGCAGCCAGGAAGCCGGGACACCATCGAACACTGAAGCTTTCTTT
J: TRBJ1-1; size: once; length: 15; V: TRBV19; D: NA; CDR3: CASSIVNRANTEAFF; DNA: TGTGCCAGTAGTATAGTTAACAGGGCGAACACTGAAGCTTTCTTT
J: TRBJ2-7; size: NA; length: 17; V: TRBV2; D: TRBD2; CDR3: CASSEAPSGRAVGEQYF; DNA: TGTGCCAGCAGTGAAGCGCCCAGCGGGAGGGCCGTCGGCGAGCAGTACTTC
J: TRBJ2-1; size: NA; length: 15; V: TRBV11-2; D: TRBD1; CDR3: CASSFGSGGGHEQFF; DNA: TGTGCCAGCAGCTTCGGGTCAGGGGGCGGGCATGAGCAGTTCTTC
J: TRBJ1-5; size: NA; length: 15; V: TRBV5-6; D: NA; CDR3: CASSLRRQVNQPQHF; DNA: TGTGCCAGCAGCTTGAGGAGACAGGTCAATCAGCCCCAGCATTTT
J: TRBJ2-5; size: NA; length: 15; V: TRBV11-2; D: TRBD2; CDR3: CASSLEGGRVETQYF; DNA: TGTGCCAGCAGCTTAGAGGGCGGGAGGGTAGAGACCCAGTACTTC
J: TRBJ2-7; size: NA; length: 14; V: TRBV27; D: TRBD1; CDR3: CASRTGTGGSGQYF; DNA: TGTGCCAGCAGAACCGGGACAGGCGGCTCTGGGCAGTACTTC
J: TRBJ1-5; size: few; length: 15; V: TRBV19; D: NA; CDR3: CASSRPGGANQPQHF; DNA: TGTGCCAGTAGTAGGCCGGGGGGTGCCAATCAGCCCCAGCATTTT